The TCR beta chain under discussion was sequenced for a study of beta chain features in type 1 diabetes. As every portion of the isolated RNA was reverse transcribed, the sequencing read expressed TCRB transcripts. The repertoire was sequenced with immunoSEQ multiplex PCR; TCRdb's copy has only in-frame clones and lacks some. The profile covers roughly 250,000 clones, with around 9.6% appearing a single time and 0.034% taken by the ten largest. The material sequenced was naive CD4+ T cells from blood. The TCR comes from a woman younger than 35 in good health.

The CDR3 loop is CASSRNQAQGQPQHF. The CDR3 DNA sequence: TGTGCCAGCTCCCGGAACCAGGCTCAGGGGCAGCCCCAGCATTTT. The chain has TRBV18 and TRBJ1-5; a weak D match, TRBD1 (6 bases). The CDR3 extends over 15 amino acids. Trimming removed 6 bases at V and 7 bases at J, with 19 bases between. Per the germline V gene, CDR1 is KGHSH and CDR2 is LQKENI.